A selection of T cell receptor beta chains follows, all from one sample in a study of Ad26.COV2.S vaccination and SARS-CoV-2 variants. Clones were read by immunoSEQ multiplex PCR, and TCRdb kept only the in-frame ones, dropping some. The sample carries about 350,000 clones, about 85% recorded once. The material was peripheral blood, obtained in a trial of Ad26.COV2.S vaccine versus placebo. These receptor sequences come from a person between 18 and 65 years old who received the Ad26.COV2.S COVID-19 vaccine or a placebo. CDR3s include the opening cysteine and the closing phenylalanine or tryptophan. Each record gives: J gene, V gene, clone size, D gene, CDR3 DNA, CDR3 protein. The D gene is left open where the match is weak. Clone size is not always given. Where it is, it says once, few, many or a class for expanded clones.

TRBJ2-2 | TRBV7-7 | . | TRBD2 | TGTGCCAGCAGCCTCACCTTGGGGGGGAGCACCGGGGAGCTGTTTTTT | CASSLTLGGSTGELFF
TRBJ1-2 | TRBV5-1 | . | . | TGCGCCAGCAGCTTGGACAGGCGCTCCTATGGCTACACCTTC | CASSLDRRSYGYTF
TRBJ2-7 | TRBV28 | . | . | TGTGCCATCCGAGGGGGGCTCAACGAGCAGTACTTC | CAIRGGLNEQYF
TRBJ1-2 | TRBV6-2/TRBV6-3 | . | . | TGTGCCAGCAGTTACTCGCTGGGTCATTGGACGACCTTC | CASSYSLGHWTTF
TRBJ2-5 | TRBV7-6 | . | . | TGTGCCAGCAGCTTAGGAGTAGGGAACCAAGAGACCCAGTACTTC | CASSLGVGNQETQYF
TRBJ1-6 | TRBV2 | . | . | TGTGCCAGCGGGGAGACAGACCGTAATTCACCCCTCCACTTT | CASGETDRNSPLHF
TRBJ2-1 | TRBV19 | once | . | TGTGCCAGTAGTGCCGGGACCTTTGGGGGCGGGGAGCAGTTCTTC | CASSAGTFGGGEQFF
TRBJ2-7 | TRBV10-2 | once | . | TGCGCCAGCAGTGAGTCGACAGGCGAGCAGTACTTC | CASSESTGEQYF
TRBJ1-2 | TRBV5-4 | . | . | TGTGCCAGCAGCTTGGGGTCACCGCTGGCGAAATATGGCTACACCTTC | CASSLGSPLAKYGYTF
TRBJ1-1 | TRBV7-9 | . | TRBD1 | TGTGCCAGCAGCCCCGGGGACAGGGAAGCTTTCTTT | CASSPGDREAFF
TRBJ2-1 | TRBV20-1 | . | . | TGCAGTCCCCTAGTCAATGAGCAGTTCTTC | CSPLVNEQFF
TRBJ1-1 | TRBV10-3 | . | TRBD1 | TGTGCCATCAGTGAGTCGAAGCAGGGGGCGAACACTGAAGCTTTCTTT | CAISESKQGANTEAFF
TRBJ1-1 | TRBV6-5 | . | . | TGTGCCAGCAGTAAGGTCTCTACCAGGAACACTGAAGCTTTCTTT | CASSKVSTRNTEAFF
TRBJ2-2 | TRBV19 | . | . | TGTGCCAGCAACCCAGGGATTGTTGGCACCGGGGAGCTGTTTTTT | CASNPGIVGTGELFF
TRBJ2-7 | TRBV7-2 | . | TRBD2 | TGTGCCAGCAGCCCACGGACTAGGGATGAGCAGTACTTC | CASSPRTRDEQYF
TRBJ2-7 | TRBV4-1 | . | TRBD1 | TGCGCCAGCAGCCAACTAGCGGCCGGGACAGGGTCCTACGAGCAGTACTTC | CASSQLAAGTGSYEQYF
TRBJ1-2 | TRBV19 | . | . | TGTGCCATTAGGACAGACGATAACTATGGCTACACCTTC | CAIRTDDNYGYTF
TRBJ2-6 | TRBV6-5 | . | . | TGTGCCAGCAGTTTGATATCTGGGGCCAACGTCCTGACTTTC | CASSLISGANVLTF
TRBJ2-2 | TRBV19 | . | TRBD1 | TGTGCCAGCTTCCGGGACAGGGGGCGCGGCGTCACCGGGGAGCTGTTTTTT | CASFRDRGRGVTGELFF
TRBJ1-1 | TRBV25-1 | . | . | TGTGCCAGCAGTGCCCCGCGGAACACTGAAGCTTTCTTT | CASSAPRNTEAFF
TRBJ2-1 | TRBV21-1 | few | . | TGTGCCAGCAGCAGCTCTCAAGGGGGCAATGAGCAGTTCTTC | CASSSSQGGNEQFF
TRBJ1-4 | TRBV4-3 | . | . | TGCGCCAGCAGCCAAGACGGGGGTGCAACTAATGAAAAACTGTTTTTT | CASSQDGGATNEKLFF
TRBJ2-7 | TRBV30 | . | . | TGTGCCTGGGAGACAGGAGGCGAGCAGTACTTC | CAWETGGEQYF
TRBJ2-3 | TRBV7-9 | few | TRBD2 | TGTGCCAGCAGACCAGGGACTAATGCAGATACGCAGTATTTT | CASRPGTNADTQYF
TRBJ2-1 | TRBV20-1 | few | . | TGCAGTGCTAGTACTGGCGGAAAGGGCCTGCATGAGCAGTTCTTC | CSASTGGKGLHEQFF
TRBJ2-5 | TRBV21-1 | . | . | TGTGCCAGCATGCGCGGTGGGGAGACCCAGTACTTC | CASMRGGETQYF
TRBJ2-7 | TRBV18 | few | . | TGTGCCAGCTCACCCGACAGGAATTCCTACGAGCAGTACTTC | CASSPDRNSYEQYF
TRBJ2-3 | TRBV30 | . | TRBD2 | TGTGCCTGGAGAGCGGGAGCAACAGATACGCAGTATTTT | CAWRAGATDTQYF
TRBJ2-2 | TRBV5-1 | once | . | TGCGCCAGCAGCTTGGGACAAAACACCGGGGAGCTGTTTTTT | CASSLGQNTGELFF
TRBJ1-2 | TRBV5-4 | . | TRBD1 | TGTGCCAGCAGCTTTACAGGGGGCGCTAGGGGCTACACCTTC | CASSFTGGARGYTF
TRBJ1-5 | TRBV12-5 | . | . | TGTGCTAGTGGTTTCGGCAGGGAGGGAGGTCAGCCCCAGCATTTT | CASGFGREGGQPQHF
TRBJ2-2 | TRBV7-6 | . | . | TGTGCCAGCAGCTTGAGCAGGGGAGCGGAGTACACCGGGGAGCTGTTTTTT | CASSLSRGAEYTGELFF
TRBJ2-7 | TRBV5-1 | . | . | TGCGCCAGCTCAGGGGTAAATCCCTACGAGCAGTACTTC | CASSGVNPYEQYF
TRBJ2-2 | TRBV28 | . | TRBD2 | TGTGCCAGCACGGGACTAGCGGGAGTAGTTGGCACCGGGGAGCTGTTTTTT | CASTGLAGVVGTGELFF
TRBJ2-6 | TRBV28 | . | . | TGTGCCAGCAGTTTATCGACAGCTGGGGCCAACGTCCTGACTTTC | CASSLSTAGANVLTF
TRBJ2-5 | TRBV28 | . | . | TGTGCCAGCACTCACAGACAAGAGACCCAGTACTTC | CASTHRQETQYF
TRBJ1-2 | TRBV5-1 | once | TRBD1 | TGCGCCAGCAGCAAGGGACAGGGGGATGGCTACACCTTC | CASSKGQGDGYTF
TRBJ2-1 | TRBV5-3 | . | TRBD2 | TGTGCCAGAAGCTTGGCCGCTAGCGGGAGTACGAATGAGCAGTTCTTC | CARSLAASGSTNEQFF
TRBJ2-2 | TRBV5-5 | . | . | TGTGCCAGCAGCCGGTCGGGACTGAGCTCTGGGGCCTGGGGCACCGGGGAGCTGTTTTTT | CASSRSGLSSGAWGTGELFF